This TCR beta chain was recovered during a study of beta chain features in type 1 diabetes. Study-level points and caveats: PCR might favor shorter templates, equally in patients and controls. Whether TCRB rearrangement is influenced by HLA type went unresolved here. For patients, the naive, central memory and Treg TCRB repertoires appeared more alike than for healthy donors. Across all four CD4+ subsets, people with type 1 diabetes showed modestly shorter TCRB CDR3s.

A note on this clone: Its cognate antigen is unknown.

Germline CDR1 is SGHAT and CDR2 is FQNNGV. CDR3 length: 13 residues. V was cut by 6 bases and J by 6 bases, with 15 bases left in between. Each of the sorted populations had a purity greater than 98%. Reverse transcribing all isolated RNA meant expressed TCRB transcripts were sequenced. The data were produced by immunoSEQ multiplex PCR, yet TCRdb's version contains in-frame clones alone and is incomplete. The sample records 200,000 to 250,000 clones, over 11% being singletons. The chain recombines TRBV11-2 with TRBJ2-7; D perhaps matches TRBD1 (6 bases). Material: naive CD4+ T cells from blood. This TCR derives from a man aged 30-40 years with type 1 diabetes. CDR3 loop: CASRAGASGEQYF. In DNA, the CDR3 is TGTGCCAGCAGAGCAGGGGCTAGTGGCGAGCAGTACTTC.